This T cell receptor beta chain was obtained from a study of beta chain features in type 1 diabetes (dated by TCRdb to between 2017 and 2018). Describing the broader study: Mean age, gender distribution, total cell number and subset yield did not differ between patients and healthy donors. Across all samples, some 110,000,000 sorted cells were examined, and cell number per subset correlated strongly with RNA yield. The study compared the TCRB repertoires of sorted circulating CD4+ T cell subsets in recently diagnosed type 1 diabetes patients with those in matched healthy donors. Whereas all 30 or so donors provided naive and central memory subsets, regulatory and stem cell-like memory subsets were isolated from just 8 patients and roughly 8 healthy donors.

CDR1 and CDR2, looked up from the germline V gene, are MNHEY and SVGAGI. From the cysteine up to the phenylalanine, the CDR3 has a length of 15 residues. Just the 45-base CDR3 DNA is kept, in frame starting at base 1. V is shortened by 2 bases, J by 2 bases, and the region joining them spans 13 bases. In its sample, this clone was seen a few times. The antigen it recognizes is unknown. No qualities accompany the bases; no much larger clone lies one base away. Each donor gave one peripheral blood draw, averaging about 100 mL, which was collected into heparinised tubes. A BD FACSAria II was used to sort naive, central memory, regulatory and stem cell-like memory CD4+ T cells with a panel that included CD45RO, CCR7, CD25, CD127, CD95 and CD27. A purity above 95% was achieved for all sorted populations. Right away, PBMCs were isolated by Lymphoprep density gradient centrifugation and were stained directly, with no culture step. So that batch effects would be minimized, each experiment stained and sorted samples in pairs, pairing one healthy donor with one patient.

The investigation overall reported the following: Because small numbers of individuals were included in the HLA sub-analyses, any influence of HLA type on TCRB rearrangement was left unresolved. Because cDNA was sequenced instead of genomic DNA, highly expressing activated cells could be over-represented, though the groups showed no difference in activation or CD3 levels. In all four CD4+ subsets, TCRB CDR3 length was moderately but significantly shorter in type 1 diabetes patients. At VDJ recombination sites, patients with type 1 diabetes made fewer insertions and deleted more nucleotides, a pattern implying thymic rearrangement abnormalities. Naive, central memory and regulatory TCRB repertoires appeared to be more alike among patients than among healthy donors. PCR may preferentially amplify shorter templates, but because patient and control samples were amplified and corrected together, any resulting skew would affect both groups equally.

All of the isolated RNA was reverse transcribed with the High Capacity cDNA Reverse Transcription Kit, so expressed TCRB transcripts were sequenced. Deep immunoSEQ sequencing was performed on naive, central memory and regulatory T cell samples, with an average of approximately 4 million total reads per sample. After sorted cells were lysed in RLT buffer, RNA was extracted with DNase-treated RNeasy Micro or Mini kits, with the choice depending on cell number. To prevent cross-contamination, each cell subset was processed individually, whereas patient and healthy donor samples were processed jointly. Using the immunoSEQ multiplex PCR, TCRB sequences were amplified from cDNA into 87-bp fragments spanning the CDR3 region. The amplicons were sequenced using the Illumina HiSeq platform. From the authors' description of their analysis: Synthetic template baselines were used to correct PCR bias computationally, reads within Hamming distance 2 were collapsed, and singletons that could not be merged were discarded. Reads were aligned to IMGT to assign V, D and J genes, CDR3 length, and insertions or deletions at six rearrangement sites. Within each subset, clonotype counts were normalized to sorted cell number, after which true diversity and Gini coefficients were computed with the tcR R package. The overlap coefficient, calculated on TCRB nucleotide sequences, was used to measure repertoire sharing. As stored in TCRdb, this immuneACCESS dataset retains in-frame rearrangements with V and J assigned. A fraction of the clones does not appear; measured against another copy, unresolved V genes explain less than half of the discrepancy, and the remainder lacks a known reason. The DNA was the basis for D and trimming; V, J and clone size are from that table. In this sample the table shows about 160,000 clones, approximately 7.8% of which occur a single time. Of the sample, roughly 1% is held by the ten largest clones.

Specimen: central memory CD4+ T cells from blood. The origin of this receptor is a woman aged 40 to 50 with type 1 diabetes. The V and J genes are TRBV6-5 and TRBJ2-7; TRBD2 might be the D gene, on 6 matching bases. The CDR3: CASSYGGVSPYEQYF. The bases are TGTGCCAGCAGTTACGGAGGGGTTAGCCCCTACGAGCAGTACTTC.